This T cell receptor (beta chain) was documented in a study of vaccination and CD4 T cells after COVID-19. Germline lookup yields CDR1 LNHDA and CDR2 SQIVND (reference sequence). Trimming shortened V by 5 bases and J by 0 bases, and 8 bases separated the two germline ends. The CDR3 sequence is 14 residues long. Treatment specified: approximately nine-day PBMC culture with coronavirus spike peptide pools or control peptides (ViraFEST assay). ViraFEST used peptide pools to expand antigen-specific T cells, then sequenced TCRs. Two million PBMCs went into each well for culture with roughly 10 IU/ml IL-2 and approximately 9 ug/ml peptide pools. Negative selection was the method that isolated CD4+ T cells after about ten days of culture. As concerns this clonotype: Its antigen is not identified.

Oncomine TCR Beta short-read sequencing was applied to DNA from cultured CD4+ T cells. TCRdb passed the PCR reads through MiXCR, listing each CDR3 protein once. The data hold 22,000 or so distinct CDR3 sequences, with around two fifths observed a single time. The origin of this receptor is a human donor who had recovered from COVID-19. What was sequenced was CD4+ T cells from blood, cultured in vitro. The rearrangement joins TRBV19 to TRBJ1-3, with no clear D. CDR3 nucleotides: TGTGCCAGTAGTCCTGCCAGCTCTGGAAACACCATATATTTT. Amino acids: CASSPASSGNTIYF. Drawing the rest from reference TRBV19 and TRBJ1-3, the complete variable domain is DGGITQSPKYLFRKEGQNVTLSCEQNLNHDAMYWYRQDPGQGLRLIYYSQIVNDFQKGDIAEGYSVSREKKESFPLTVTSAQKNPTAFYLCASSPASSGNTIYFGEGSWLTVV.